The present T cell receptor (beta chain) was sequenced within a study of CD8 T cells in ankylosing spondylitis. Study results and caveats: Fewer than 10 highly homologous variants formed a TCR beta motif that appeared characteristic of ankylosing spondylitis blood. According to the report, clones linked to the disease were significantly enriched in matched synovial fluid samples taken from ankylosing spondylitis patients. As for the disease-linked clones, they showed a CD8+ phenotype and occurred at relatively low frequencies in peripheral blood.

Of note for this clonotype: Its specificity is unknown.

Molecular-barcoded quantitative 5'-RACE produced these TCR beta libraries. TCRdb redid the calling of the 5' RACE reads with MiXCR, one entry per CDR3 protein. The sample yields over 200,000 distinct CDR3 sequences, approximately 20% seen once. The length of the CDR3 is 13 residues. The J segment lost 5 bases and the V segment lost 4 bases, leaving 3 bases of the junction unmatched. Germline loops: CDR1 SNHLY, CDR2 FYNNEI. Input material: blood, either unsorted or a sorted T cell fraction (not recorded which). The clonotype originates from a male donor with ankylosing spondylitis. The rearrangement joins TRBV2 to TRBJ2-3; 7 nucleotides match TRBD2. For the CDR3, the DNA is TGTGCCAGCAGTGGGACTAGTCTAGATACGCAGTATTTT. Residues: CASSGTSLDTQYF.